This T cell receptor beta chain was sequenced in a study of T cells after yellow fever vaccination. General observations from the study: Contamination by abundant bulk-population clonotypes could be present in FACS-sorted repertoires.

TCRdb re-analysed the 5' RACE reads in MiXCR, keeping a single row per CDR3 protein. The data hold 14,000 or so distinct CDR3 sequences, with under 7.5% observed a single time. The V end lost 5 bases, the J end lost 4 bases, and 13 bases lay between the germline ends. The CDR3 length is 13 residues. CDR1 DFQATT and CDR2 SNEGSKA come from the germline V gene (reference sequence). This clonotype was recorded at least ten times. This TCR was recovered from a man between 18 and 35 years old who received the YFV17D yellow fever vaccine. The chain combines TRBV20-1 with TRBJ2-3; possible D gene TRBD1, 6 bases. The sequencing here drew on PBMCs, either bulk or a sorted T-cell subset (CD4+, CD8+, memory, or dextramer-sorted; not recorded which), taken on the day of the yellow fever booster vaccination. Here the CDR3 DNA reads TGCAGTGCTCCCTCCCAGGGGCCAGATACGCAGTATTTT. It specifies CSAPSQGPDTQYF.